The rows below give T cell receptor beta chains drawn from one sample of a study of blood T cells in healthy people across ages. In TCRdb, the 5' RACE reads were re-called with MiXCR into one record per CDR3 protein. This sample carries over 600,000 distinct CDR3 sequences, 45% to 70% of them seen once, and the ten largest clones take roughly 25%. Sample: blood. These receptor sequences come from a man aged 40-49 years in good health. Both conserved end residues are part of each CDR3. D genes are given only for firm matches. The listing skips clone size in some rows; elsewhere it reads once, few, many or a size class.

CDR3: CASGTGGGSGTNVLTF; DNA: TGTGCCAGCGGAACCGGCGGGGGCTCTGGGACCAACGTCCTGACTTTC; size: .; J: TRBJ2-6; D: .; V: TRBV7-2
CDR3: CASSPGGGMGKDNIQYF; DNA: TGTGCCAGCAGTCCAGGGGGCGGAATGGGCAAGGACAACATTCAGTACTTC; size: few; J: TRBJ2-4; D: TRBD1; V: TRBV28
CDR3: CASRSGRGETQYF; DNA: TGTGCCAGCCGGTCGGGCAGGGGAGAGACCCAGTACTTC; size: .; J: TRBJ2-5; D: .; V: TRBV12-3/TRBV12-4
CDR3: CAIRGSSNSPLHF; DNA: TGTGCCATCAGGGGGAGTAGTAATTCACCCCTCCACTTT; size: .; J: TRBJ1-6; D: .; V: TRBV10-3
CDR3: CASSLFVWARKDQETQYF; DNA: TGCGCCAGCAGCTTGTTTGTATGGGCCAGAAAAGACCAAGAGACCCAGTACTTC; size: .; J: TRBJ2-5; D: .; V: TRBV5-1
CDR3: CASRPGQGTGVYGYTF; DNA: TGTGCCAGCAGACCGGGACAGGGGACAGGGGTCTATGGCTACACCTTC; size: .; J: TRBJ1-2; D: TRBD1; V: TRBV7-2
CDR3: CAISPGTEQYF; DNA: TGTGCCATCAGTCCCGGGACTGAGCAGTACTTC; size: .; J: TRBJ2-7; D: .; V: TRBV10-3
CDR3: CASSLAESGGGETQYF; DNA: TGCGCCAGCAGCTTGGCGGAATCAGGGGGCGGAGAGACCCAGTACTTC; size: .; J: TRBJ2-5; D: TRBD1; V: TRBV5-1
CDR3: CAWSRTNTEAFF; DNA: TGTGCCTGGAGTCGGACGAACACTGAAGCTTTCTTT; size: .; J: TRBJ1-1; D: .; V: TRBV30
CDR3: CSAVTGVNQPQHF; DNA: TGCAGTGCTGTGACAGGGGTTAATCAGCCCCAGCATTTT; size: .; J: TRBJ1-5; D: TRBD1; V: TRBV20-1
CDR3: CASSLGLSGGAPEQFF; DNA: TGCGCCAGCAGCTTGGGGCTAAGCGGGGGGGCCCCTGAGCAGTTCTTC; size: .; J: TRBJ2-1; D: TRBD2; V: TRBV5-1
CDR3: CSVEGVVGLGGYTF; DNA: TGCAGCGTTGAAGGTGTGGTAGGTCTGGGAGGCTACACCTTC; size: .; J: TRBJ1-2; D: .; V: TRBV29-1
CDR3: CASNTGRSGNQPQHF; DNA: TGCGCCAGCAATACGGGGCGGTCCGGCAATCAGCCCCAGCATTTT; size: .; J: TRBJ1-5; D: .; V: TRBV23-1
CDR3: CASSWTSYEQFF; DNA: TGTGCCAGCAGCTGGACTAGCTATGAGCAGTTCTTC; size: few; J: TRBJ2-1; D: TRBD2; V: TRBV7-9